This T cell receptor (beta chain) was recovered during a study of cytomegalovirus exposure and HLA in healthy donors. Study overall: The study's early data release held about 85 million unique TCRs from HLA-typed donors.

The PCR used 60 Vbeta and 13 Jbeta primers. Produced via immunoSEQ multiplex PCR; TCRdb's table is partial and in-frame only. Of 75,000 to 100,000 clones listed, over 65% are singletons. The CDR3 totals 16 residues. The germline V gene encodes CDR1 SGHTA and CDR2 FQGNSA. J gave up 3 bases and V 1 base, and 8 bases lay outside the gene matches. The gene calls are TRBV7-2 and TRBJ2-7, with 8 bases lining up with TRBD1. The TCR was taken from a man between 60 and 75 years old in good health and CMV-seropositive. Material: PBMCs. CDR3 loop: CASSLGRTGSGYEQYF. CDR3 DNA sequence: TGTGCCAGCAGCTTAGGGAGGACAGGGTCGGGCTACGAGCAGTACTTC.